Listed below are T cell receptor beta chains from one sample, sequenced in a study of cytomegalovirus exposure and HLA in healthy donors. Method: immunoSEQ multiplex PCR; TCRdb's copy keeps in-frame clones and lacks some. Among approximately 100,000 clones listed, about 76% were seen once. What was sequenced was PBMCs. Source of these receptors: a man in his forties in good health and CMV-seronegative. The CDR3 runs from the conserved cysteine through the conserved F or W. Fields, in order: D gene, clone size, J gene, V gene, CDR3 DNA, CDR3 protein. A D gene is named only where the DNA matches it firmly. Clone size is stated in some rows and not others, as once, few, many or a class when expanded.

. | . | TRBJ2-7 | TRBV7-9 | TGTTCCAGCAGCTTCAATTTCTCCTACGAGCAGTACTTC | CSSSFNFSYEQYF
. | . | TRBJ1-6 | TRBV19 | TGTGCCTCAACATGGGGCCCCGGTGATGGTTCACCCCTCCACTTT | CASTWGPGDGSPLHF
TRBD1 | . | TRBJ2-7 | TRBV4-3 | TGCGCCAGCAGCCAAGAGACAGGGTTCCACGAGCAGTACTTC | CASSQETGFHEQYF
. | . | TRBJ2-5 | TRBV11-2 | TGTGCCAGCAGCCCAAACCTCAGAGCAGGCGGGGCAGAGACCCAGTACTTC | CASSPNLRAGGAETQYF
. | . | TRBJ1-1 | TRBV19 | TGTGCCAGTAGTATCGGCGGACATTATGAAGCTTTCTTT | CASSIGGHYEAFF
TRBD1 | once | TRBJ2-1 | TRBV5-1 | TGCGCCAGCAGCTTGGGGGGGACAGGGGAGTGGAATGAGCAGTTCTTC | CASSLGGTGEWNEQFF
TRBD1 | . | TRBJ1-2 | TRBV4-3 | TGCGCCAGCAGCCCGCAGGGGGACATATACTCTAACTATGGCTACACCTTC | CASSPQGDIYSNYGYTF
TRBD1 | . | TRBJ1-1 | TRBV5-1 | TGCGCCTCCAAGCAAGCAGGGGGGATGAACACTGAAGCTTTCTTT | CASKQAGGMNTEAFF
TRBD1 | . | TRBJ2-2 | TRBV5-4 | TGTGCCAGCAGCCGCCGGGACAGGGTAAACACCGGGGAGCTGTTTTTT | CASSRRDRVNTGELFF
TRBD1 | . | TRBJ1-5 | TRBV29-1 | TGCAGCGTTCAGGGGGTCGGGAATCAGCCCCAGCATTTT | CSVQGVGNQPQHF
TRBD1 | . | TRBJ1-1 | TRBV6-5 | TGTGCCAGCAGTTGGACAGGGGCACGGAACACTGAAGCTTTCTTT | CASSWTGARNTEAFF
TRBD2 | . | TRBJ2-7 | TRBV4-3 | TGCGCCAGCAGCCCCCTGTCGGGGGGGCCCTACGAGCAGTACTTC | CASSPLSGGPYEQYF
TRBD1 | . | TRBJ1-1 | TRBV23-1 | TGCGCCAGCAGTCAATCGGGGCAGGGGGAGAACACTGAAGCTTTCTTT | CASSQSGQGENTEAFF
TRBD2 | . | TRBJ2-3 | TRBV2 | TGTGCCAGCAGTGAAGCCCTACTAGCGGGGGGCTTGGATACGCAGTATTTT | CASSEALLAGGLDTQYF
TRBD2 | . | TRBJ2-3 | TRBV13 | TGTGCCAGCAGCGGACTAGCGGGGGGTTCAGGGACAGATACGCAGTATTTT | CASSGLAGGSGTDTQYF
TRBD1 | . | TRBJ2-1 | TRBV11-2 | TGTGCCAGCAGACCTGGACCCGGGACAGGGACCTACAATGAGCAGTTCTTC | CASRPGPGTGTYNEQFF
. | . | TRBJ1-6 | TRBV30 | TGTGCCTGGACCGCGAACACGGGTTCACCCCTCCACTTT | CAWTANTGSPLHF
. | . | TRBJ1-1 | TRBV28 | TGTGCCAGCAGTCCCCCCAGGAACACTGAAGCTTTCTTT | CASSPPRNTEAFF
TRBD1 | . | TRBJ1-3 | TRBV4-3 | TGCGCCAGCAGCCAAGGACAGGGCGGTCTCGGAAACACCATATATTTT | CASSQGQGGLGNTIYF
. | . | TRBJ1-3 | TRBV5-6 | TGTGCCAGCAACCCAGGGTTTGGAAACACCATATATTTT | CASNPGFGNTIYF
TRBD2 | . | TRBJ2-1 | TRBV27 | TGTGCCAGCAGTCCCCTTTTGGCGGGGGTTTACAATGAGCAGTTCTTC | CASSPLLAGVYNEQFF
TRBD2 | . | TRBJ2-7 | TRBV5-6 | TGTGCCAGCAGCCCGCTGACTAGCGGTTACTCCTACGAGCAGTACTTC | CASSPLTSGYSYEQYF
. | . | TRBJ1-5 | TRBV4-1 | TGCGCCAGCAGCCAAGGGTGGGGGCGTCCGATGAGGGCCCAGCATTTT | CASSQGWGRPMRAQHF
TRBD1 | . | TRBJ1-2 | TRBV5-1 | TGCGCCAGCAGCAAGGACAGGGAATATGGCTACACCTTC | CASSKDREYGYTF
. | . | TRBJ1-1 | TRBV21-1 | TGTGCCAGCAGCAGGGCAGGGGGTAAATCGGACACTGAAGCTTTCTTT | CASSRAGGKSDTEAFF
TRBD1 | . | TRBJ2-5 | TRBV27 | TGTGCCAGCAGTTTATCCAGGGGGCATTATGAAGAGACCCAGTACTTC | CASSLSRGHYEETQYF
TRBD1 | once | TRBJ1-2 | TRBV6-6 | TGTGCCAGCAGTGGGACAGGGGAGGGGTATGGCTACACCTTC | CASSGTGEGYGYTF
. | . | TRBJ1-4 | TRBV19 | TGTGCCAGTAGTACCGGGAGGGAAGGCCCTAATGAAAAACTGTTTTTT | CASSTGREGPNEKLFF
. | . | TRBJ2-4 | TRBV5-6 | TGTGCCAGCAGCTTATCGAGAGGGTTAGCCAAAAACATTCAGTACTTC | CASSLSRGLAKNIQYF
. | . | TRBJ1-2 | TRBV7-9 | TGTGCCAGCAGCTCCCAGGGGTTTGGCTACACCTTC | CASSSQGFGYTF
TRBD1 | . | TRBJ1-2 | TRBV29-1 | TGCAGCGTGGACAGGGGGGTCTATGGCTACACCTTC | CSVDRGVYGYTF
TRBD1 | . | TRBJ2-7 | TRBV5-1 | TGCGCCAGCAGCGCCGGACAGGGGTCTATGTCCTACGAGCAGTACTTC | CASSAGQGSMSYEQYF
. | . | TRBJ1-1 | TRBV30 | TGTGCCTGCCATGACGAGGGTCTGGGGAACACTGAAGCTTTCTTT | CACHDEGLGNTEAFF
. | . | TRBJ1-5 | TRBV19 | TGTGCCAGTAGTATATCTGGGGCAGGTAATCAGCCCCAGCATTTT | CASSISGAGNQPQHF
. | . | TRBJ2-1 | TRBV7-9 | TGTGCCAGCAGCTTAGTAGTAGAAATCCATGAGCAGTTCTTC | CASSLVVEIHEQFF
. | few | TRBJ1-6 | TRBV27 | TGTGCCAGCCCCGGTGGAGAATATAATTCACCCCTCCACTTT | CASPGGEYNSPLHF
TRBD1 | once | TRBJ1-6 | TRBV30 | TGTGCCTGGAGTGCGATGGACAGGGAAAATTCACCCCTCCACTTT | CAWSAMDRENSPLHF
. | few | TRBJ2-5 | TRBV5-1 | TGCGCCAGCAGCTTCCCCAAAGAGACCCAGTACTTC | CASSFPKETQYF
TRBD1 | once | TRBJ2-7 | TRBV5-1 | TGCGCCAGCAGTGTTGGGACAGGGCCCTACGAGCAGTACTTC | CASSVGTGPYEQYF
TRBD2 | . | TRBJ2-7 | TRBV11-2 | TGTGCCAGCAGCTTAACGGGGGGGCGATACGAGCAGTACTTC | CASSLTGGRYEQYF
TRBD1 | few | TRBJ2-7 | TRBV30 | TGTGCCTGGGAATCCGGGACAGGGGGCCGCGAGCAGTACTTC | CAWESGTGGREQYF
. | . | TRBJ1-5 | TRBV5-1 | TGCGCCAGCAGCTTGGGGTCGGGTGGTGGTCAGCCCCAGCATTTT | CASSLGSGGGQPQHF
. | . | TRBJ1-2 | TRBV2 | TGTGCCAGCAGCCTCGACAATACTTATGGCTACACCTTC | CASSLDNTYGYTF
TRBD1 | few | TRBJ2-1 | TRBV28 | TGTGCCAGCAGTTTCTCGCGGTGGGGACAGGTCAACAATGAGCAGTTCTTC | CASSFSRWGQVNNEQFF
. | . | TRBJ1-2 | TRBV19 | TGTGCCAGTAGTCCCAGGGTCCTGTATGGCTACACCTTC | CASSPRVLYGYTF
. | once | TRBJ1-1 | TRBV19 | TGTGCCAGTAGTATTTCGAGGGTTACTGAAGCTTTCTTT | CASSISRVTEAFF
TRBD1 | once | TRBJ1-2 | TRBV19 | TGTGCCAGTAGTCGCCCCTCACAGGGGAACTATGGCTACACCTTC | CASSRPSQGNYGYTF
. | . | TRBJ2-5 | TRBV4-3 | TGCGCCAGCAGCCCCATGCCAACTAGGGAAGAGACCCAGTACTTC | CASSPMPTREETQYF
. | medium-sized | TRBJ2-7 | TRBV7-9 | TGTGCCAGCAGCTCTCTTACTACAGGGATCTACGAGCAGTACTTC | CASSSLTTGIYEQYF
. | . | TRBJ1-5 | TRBV7-2 | TGTGCCAGCAGCTTAGTAAGCAGCAATCAGCCCCAGCATTTT | CASSLVSSNQPQHF
. | . | TRBJ1-1 | TRBV7-6 | TGTGCCAGCAGCTTAGACGGTCCAACCAATGAAGCTTTCTTT | CASSLDGPTNEAFF
TRBD1 | . | TRBJ1-2 | TRBV4-3 | TGCGCCAGCAGCCAAGACTCAAACAGGGGAATATATGGCTACACCTTC | CASSQDSNRGIYGYTF
. | . | TRBJ1-5 | TRBV7-2 | TGTGCCAGCAGCTTACGGCTTTCAGGGGTCAATCAGCCCCAGCATTTT | CASSLRLSGVNQPQHF
. | once | TRBJ2-2 | TRBV7-9 | TGTGCCAGCAGCCAAGCGTATCCGGTGAACACCGGGGAGCTGTTTTTT | CASSQAYPVNTGELFF